These 25 T cell receptor beta chains were sequenced from one sample in a study of Ad26.COV2.S vaccination and SARS-CoV-2 variants. Treatment given: some 20 received Ad26.COV2.S at low or high dose, single or two shots; 5 received placebo; per-sample allocation not given. Samples came from day 63 after the first vaccine or placebo injection. Generated by immunoSEQ multiplex PCR, the TCRdb table keeps only in-frame clones and is missing some. The profile covers hundreds of thousands of clones, with roughly 90% appearing a single time and roughly a tenth taken by the ten largest. The sequencing used peripheral blood, collected in a trial of Ad26.COV2.S vaccine versus placebo. Receptors were obtained from a person aged 18 to 59 who received the Ad26.COV2.S COVID-19 vaccine or a placebo.

The chain couples TRBV6-6 to TRBJ2-3, with 7 positions matching TRBD1. This CDR3 has 15 amino acids. CDR1 and CDR2 (germline): MNHNY, SVGAGI (reference sequence). The V and J ends lost 6 bases and 4 bases, in that order; junction bases with no gene match: 10. The CDR3: CASSARTGGADTQYF. In nucleotides, the CDR3 is TGTGCCAGCAGCGCCCGGACAGGAGGCGCAGATACGCAGTATTTT.

The chain employs TRBV28 and TRBJ2-7; TRBD1 aligns across 9 bases. This CDR3 region has 15 residues. The germline gives CDR1 MDHEN, CDR2 SYDVKM. V was pared by 6 bases and J by 7 bases, with 13 bases of the junction left unmatched. Written as DNA, the CDR3 is TGTGCCAGCAGCCAGAGACAGGGGGGACGGAAAGAGCAGTACTTC. This encodes CASSQRQGGRKEQYF.

This chain connects TRBV4-2 to TRBJ1-3; D not certain. The CDR3 contains 14 residues. Germline V CDR1 and CDR2: LGHNA, YNFKEQ. V was pared by 3 bases and J by 4 bases, with 10 bases between. The CDR3 loop reads CASSHPGLGNTIYF. The CDR3 DNA follows: TGTGCCAGCAGCCACCCCGGGCTCGGAAACACCATATATTTT.

The rearrangement links TRBV20-1 to TRBJ2-1; TRBD2 aligns across 8 bases. V gave up 3 bases and J gave up 8 bases; unmatched junction bases: 0. Germline V gene lookup returns CDR1 DFQATT and CDR2 SNEGSKA (reference sequence). This CDR3 comprises 11 residues. The CDR3, as DNA: TGCAGTGCTAGGCGGGAGGATGAGCAGTTCTTC. Residues: CSARREDEQFF.

This clone was seen once. This sample includes further DNA sequences coding for the same CDR3. The V and J genes are TRBV3-1 (or the pseudogene TRBV3-2) and TRBJ2-7, with a possible D match to TRBD2 (5 bases). V was clipped by 1 base and J by 4 bases, with 5 bases between them. This CDR3 is 12 amino acids long. From germline, CDR1 is LGHDT and CDR2 YNNKEL (reference sequence). The CDR3 sequence: CASSQGLYEQYF. The CDR3, as DNA: TGTGCCAGCAGCCAAGGACTATACGAGCAGTACTTC.

The V and J genes are TRBV6-2 or TRBV6-3 and TRBJ2-1; D gene unclear. The germline V and J ends were trimmed by 0 bases and 9 bases, with 9 bases remaining between them. This CDR3 comprises 13 residues. Germline V gives CDR1 MNHEY, CDR2 SVGEGT. Here the CDR3 reads CASSYSMAFEQFF. CDR3 nucleotides: TGTGCCAGCAGTTACTCGATGGCGTTTGAGCAGTTCTTC.

The chain uses TRBV27 and TRBJ2-5, with 12 bases lining up with TRBD2. The V gene's germline CDR1 is MNHEY and CDR2 SMNVEV (reference sequence). The CDR3 length is 16 residues. Germline trimming cut 5 bases from V and 1 base from J; bases unmatched to any gene: 5. The CDR3 DNA sequence: TGTGCCAGCAGTCGGACTAGCGGGGCTTTCCAAGAGACCCAGTACTTC. It specifies CASSRTSGAFQETQYF.

The chain couples TRBV5-1 to TRBJ2-7; TRBD1 matches 8 bases. CDR1 and CDR2 (germline): SGHRS, YFSETQ. The J segment lost 1 base and the V segment lost 4 bases, leaving 10 bases of the junction unmatched. The CDR3 runs to 16 residues. CDR3 amino acids: CASSPQGHRGSYEQYF. The CDR3 bases are TGCGCCAGCAGCCCACAGGGTCACAGGGGGTCCTACGAGCAGTACTTC.

This sequence joins TRBV2 and TRBJ2-7; 7 nucleotides align to TRBD2. The CDR3 contains 15 residues. CDR1 is SNHLY and CDR2 is FYNNEI in the germline V gene. J lost 7 bases, V lost 1 base, and 10 bases had no gene match. The CDR3 bases are TGTGCCAGCAGTGAAGAGGGCGGGGGTGTATATGAGCAGTACTTC. Encoded protein: CASSEEGGGVYEQYF. Filled out from reference TRBV2 and TRBJ2-7, the complete variable domain reads EPEVTQTPSHQVTQMGQEVILRCVPISNHLYFYWYRQILGQKVEFLVSFYNNEISEKSEIFDDQFSVERPDGSNFTLKIRSTKLEDSAMYFCASSEEGGGVYEQYFGPGTRLTVT.

The CDR3 bases are TGTGCCAGCAGCGCAACTCACAGGGTTAACTATGGCTACACCTTC. It translates to CASSATHRVNYGYTF. The chain joins TRBV7-2 to TRBJ1-2; maybe TRBD1 (6 bases). CDR1 and CDR2 (germline): SGHTA, FQGNSA. The CDR3 has 15 residues. V lost 5 bases, J lost 1 base, and 14 bases lay in between.

This clone was counted a single time. V gene TRBV25-1 combines with J gene TRBJ1-3; 8 bases are shared with TRBD1. Germline loops: CDR1 MGHDK, CDR2 SYGVNS. J gave up 0 bases and V 0 bases, and 4 bases lay outside the gene matches. The CDR3 is 17 amino acids. The CDR3 DNA reads TGTGCCAGCAGTGAATACAGGGGGCCGGTCTCTGGAAACACCATATATTTT. Translation gives CASSEYRGPVSGNTIYF.

This rearrangement joins TRBV6-2 or TRBV6-3 to TRBJ2-7; the D gene could be TRBD1 or TRBD2 (5 bases each). The germline gives CDR1 MNHEY, CDR2 SVGEGT. This CDR3 spans 15 amino acids. V was trimmed by 5 bases and J by 3 bases, leaving 17 bases between them. The CDR3 region has the DNA TGTGCCAGCAGTCCCACTCCCGGGACCATCTACGAGCAGTACTTC. Protein product: CASSPTPGTIYEQYF.

The chain carries TRBV5-1 and TRBJ1-1; 8 bases fit TRBD1. This CDR3 has 17 residues. Germline CDR1 and CDR2: SGHRS and YFSETQ. Trimming took 4 bases from V and 3 from J; bases not matched to a gene: 14. Here the CDR3 reads CASSLLVTRGPDTEAFF. The CDR3 DNA reads TGCGCCAGCAGCCTACTTGTCACCAGGGGGCCCGACACTGAAGCTTTCTTT.

The chain combines TRBV28 with TRBJ1-1, with 8 positions matching TRBD1. Trimming removed 4 bases from V and 5 bases from J; junction bases left unmatched: 6. Germline V lookup: CDR1 MDHEN, CDR2 SYDVKM. The CDR3 has 14 residues. CDR3 in amino acids: CASSSPGGATEAFF. The CDR3 region has the DNA TGTGCCAGCAGTTCCCCAGGGGGCGCAACTGAAGCTTTCTTT.

This clone was seen more than once but under ten times. The chain has TRBV7-9 and TRBJ2-1, with D maybe TRBD2 (5 bases). The CDR3 totals 13 residues. The germline CDR1 and CDR2 sequences are SEHNR and FQNEAQ (reference sequence). The V end was cut by 3 bases, the J end by 14 bases, with 17 bases between. Here the CDR3 DNA reads TGTGCCAGCAGCTTTCTGGACCGAGATAGCGAGTTCTTC. Its translation is CASSFLDRDSEFF. The whole variable domain, filled in from reference TRBV7-9 and TRBJ2-1, reads DTGVSQNPRHKITKRGQNVTFRCDPISEHNRLYWYRQTLGQGPEFLTYFQNEAQLEKSRLLSDRFSAERPKGSFSTLEIQRTEQGDSAMYLCASSFLDRDSEFFGPGTRLTVL.

The rearrangement uses TRBV5-1 and TRBJ2-1, with D perhaps TRBD1 (6 bases). The CDR3 is 15 amino acids. Trimming removed 7 bases at V and 0 bases at J, with 14 bases between. CDR1 and CDR2 from the germline V gene are SGHRS and YFSETQ. For the CDR3, the DNA is TGCGCCAGCGGGCTGGGGGCTCCCTCCTACAATGAGCAGTTCTTC. As protein: CASGLGAPSYNEQFF.

The chain combines TRBV4-1 with TRBJ2-3; perhaps TRBD2 as D (6 bases). CDR1 is MGHRA and CDR2 is YSYEKL in the germline V gene. V lost 4 bases and J 5 bases, leaving 10 bases between the germline ends. The CDR3 runs 13 residues. CDR3 loop: CASSRREEDTQYF. CDR3 bases: TGCGCCAGCAGCCGTAGGGAGGAAGATACGCAGTATTTT.

The chain couples TRBV7-2 to TRBJ1-2; D is uncertain. CDR1 is SGHTA and CDR2 is FQGNSA in the germline V gene. The CDR3 is 15 amino acids. V was clipped by 4 bases and J by 6 bases, with 18 bases between them. The CDR3 sequence is CASSSQGWDLNGYTF. The CDR3 bases are TGTGCCAGCAGCTCCCAAGGTTGGGATCTAAATGGCTACACCTTC.

The chain joins TRBV4-1 to TRBJ1-6, with 8 bases aligning to TRBD1. Germline CDR1 and CDR2: MGHRA and YSYEKL. The V segment lost 2 bases and the J segment 10 bases; nucleotides outside the gene matches: 4. CDR3 length equals 14 residues. CDR3 amino acids: CASSQQGAGSPLHF. CDR3 in DNA: TGCGCCAGCAGCCAACAGGGGGCCGGATCACCCCTCCACTTT.

This chain joins TRBV7-9 and TRBJ1-1; 10 nucleotides align to TRBD1. Germline V gene lookup returns CDR1 SEHNR and CDR2 FQNEAQ (reference sequence). V was pared by 7 bases and J by 6 bases, with 8 bases of the junction left unmatched. The CDR3 has 14 residues. The CDR3 reads CASNPGQGRSEAFF. As DNA, the CDR3 is TGTGCCAGCAACCCGGGACAGGGGAGGTCTGAAGCTTTCTTT.

The chain uses TRBV5-1 and TRBJ1-1; TRBD1 matches 7 bases. V lost 7 bases, J lost 1 base, and 7 bases stayed unmatched. Germline CDR1 and CDR2: SGHRS and YFSETQ. The CDR3 contains 14 residues. CDR3 DNA: TGCGCCAGCGGGACACAGGGGACGAACACTGAAGCTTTCTTT. Amino acid sequence: CASGTQGTNTEAFF.

The chain combines TRBV27 with TRBJ2-7; the D is unclear. Per the germline V gene, CDR1 is MNHEY and CDR2 is SMNVEV (reference sequence). This CDR3 comprises 10 residues. Trimming took 8 bases from V and 6 from J, leaving 8 bases between them. The CDR3 DNA is TGTGCCAGCCCGCGATCCGAGCAGTACTTC. Protein sequence: CASPRSEQYF.

This chain links TRBV18 with TRBJ2-5, with D hard to call. CDR3 size: 12 residues. V was pared by 3 bases and J by 3 bases, with 5 bases between. CDR1 KGHSH and CDR2 LQKENI come from the germline V gene. This CDR3 reads CASSPQEETQYF. The CDR3 nucleotides are TGTGCCAGCTCACCCCAAGAAGAGACCCAGTACTTC.

The chain uses TRBV9 and TRBJ2-1; 8 bases fit TRBD1. V dropped 4 bases and J dropped 6; count of bases not matched to a gene: 12. The CDR3 contains 16 residues. Looked up from germline, CDR1 is SGDLS and CDR2 is YYNGEE. The CDR3 coding sequence is TGTGCCAGCAGCATCTCCTCTTTGGACAGGGCCAATGAGCAGTTCTTC. Its translation is CASSISSLDRANEQFF.

The chain joins TRBV5-1 to TRBJ2-1, with 9 bases aligning to TRBD2. V lost 0 bases, J lost 1 base, and 2 bases stayed unmatched. CDR3 length: 16 amino acids. The germline CDR1 and CDR2 sequences are SGHRS and YFSETQ. The CDR3 DNA sequence: TGCGCCAGCAGCTTGGGAGCGGGGGGATCCTACAATGAGCAGTTCTTC. The encoded protein is CASSLGAGGSYNEQFF.